This is a list of T cell receptor beta chains from one sample in a study of vaccination and CD4 T cells after COVID-19. TCRdb called the PCR reads again in MiXCR, with one record for every CDR3 protein. The table includes tens of thousands of distinct CDR3 sequences, 30% to 45% detected once. The antigens of these receptors remain unknown. Sequenced here: CD4+ T cells from blood, cultured in vitro, sampled about 7 months after SARS-CoV-2 vaccination. These receptors were taken from a human donor who had recovered from COVID-19. The CDR3 runs from the conserved cysteine through the conserved F or W. D genes are given only for firm matches. Clone size is shown for a subset of rows, as once, few, many or a class of expanded clone.

v_gene	d_gene	j_gene	abundance	CDR3aa	CDR3nt
TRBV6-4	TRBD2	TRBJ2-7	few	CASSAEREIVWSSYEQYF	TGTGCCAGCAGTGCTGAGCGGGAGATCGTTTGGAGCTCCTACGAGCAGTACTTC
TRBV20-1	-	TRBJ2-1	-	CSARVRAGAPNNEQFF	TGCAGTGCTAGAGTACGGGCGGGGGCCCCCAACAATGAGCAGTTCTTC
TRBV27	-	TRBJ1-1	-	CASSMGLNTEAFF	TGTGCCAGCAGTATGGGACTGAACACTGAAGCTTTCTTT
TRBV28	-	TRBJ1-5	few	CASRPAGGNQPQHF	TGTGCCAGCAGACCCGCCGGAGGGAATCAGCCCCAGCATTTT
TRBV24-1	-	TRBJ2-1	few	CATSDTLRGLSSYNEQFF	TGTGCCACCAGTGACACCCTACGGGGCTTGAGCTCCTACAATGAGCAGTTCTTC
TRBV6-5	-	TRBJ2-7	few	CASSFGQTYEQYF	TGTGCCAGCAGTTTCGGACAGACCTACGAGCAGTACTTC
TRBV24-1	-	TRBJ1-5	once	CATSDLSVPGGGPQHF	TGTGCCACCAGTGATTTGAGCGTTCCGGGGGGGGGGCCCCAGCATTTT
TRBV7-9	-	TRBJ2-2	-	CASSLAQNTGELFF	TGTGCCAGCAGCTTAGCACAGAACACCGGGGAGCTGTTTTTT
TRBV20-1	-	TRBJ2-3	-	CSAKGATSTDTQYF	TGCAGTGCTAAAGGCGCGACTAGCACAGATACGCAGTATTTT
TRBV5-4	TRBD2	TRBJ2-5	-	CASSETSGGVETQYF	TGTGCCAGCAGCGAGACTAGCGGGGGTGTAGAGACCCAGTACTTC
TRBV6-1	-	TRBJ2-5	-	CASSPIGETQYF	TGTGCCAGCAGTCCGATCGGGGAGACCCAGTACTTC
TRBV7-3	-	TRBJ2-3	-	CASSLSGAGDTQYF	TGTGCCAGCAGCTTGTCGGGAGCAGGAGATACGCAGTATTTT
TRBV7-8	TRBD2	TRBJ2-5	medium-sized	CASSFGTSPHETQYF	TGTGCCAGCAGCTTCGGGACTAGCCCACACGAGACCCAGTACTTC
TRBV19	-	TRBJ2-7	-	CASSIGSDFYEQYF	TGTGCCAGTAGTATTGGGTCGGACTTCTACGAGCAGTACTTC
TRBV7-9	TRBD1	TRBJ2-1	once	CASSVTTGGYNEQFF	TGTGCCAGCAGCGTAACTACAGGGGGCTACAATGAGCAGTTCTTC
TRBV6-5	-	TRBJ2-1	few	CASSYNEQFF	TGTGCCAGCAGTTACAATGAGCAGTTCTTC
TRBV7-2	TRBD1	TRBJ1-1	few	CASSRGTGSEAFF	TGTGCCAGCAGCCGCGGGACAGGATCTGAAGCTTTCTTT
TRBV6-5	-	TRBJ2-7	-	CASSYGSRVADEQYF	TGTGCCAGCAGTTACGGGAGCAGGGTGGCAGACGAGCAGTACTTC
TRBV27	-	TRBJ1-2	-	CASSVREVYGYTF	TGTGCCAGCTCAGTTAGGGAGGTCTATGGCTACACCTTC
TRBV15	-	TRBJ1-6	-	CATSREPSSGSPLHF	TGTGCCACCAGCAGAGAGCCGTCCTCGGGGTCACCCCTCCACTTT
TRBV4-2	-	TRBJ2-5	-	CASSQGLQETQYF	TGTGCCAGCAGCCAGGGTCTACAAGAGACCCAGTACTTC
TRBV7-9	TRBD1	TRBJ1-5	-	CASSSTGVSNQPQHF	TGTGCCAGCAGCTCAACAGGGGTTAGCAATCAGCCCCAGCATTTT
TRBV28	TRBD2	TRBJ2-7	-	CASSLSSGYEQYF	TGTGCCAGCAGTTTATCTAGCGGCTACGAGCAGTACTTC
TRBV7-2	-	TRBJ2-7	few	CASSSDGSYEQYF	TGTGCCAGCAGCTCCGACGGATCCTACGAGCAGTACTTC
TRBV7-9	-	TRBJ2-7	few	CASSSVSYEQYF	TGTGCCAGCAGCTCTGTTTCCTACGAGCAGTACTTC
TRBV6-1	-	TRBJ2-1	once	CASRTNTGYNEQFF	TGTGCCAGCAGAACTAATACAGGGTACAATGAGCAGTTCTTC
TRBV7-9	-	TRBJ1-1	-	CASRRRGGITNTEAFF	TGTGCCAGCAGAAGACGGGGAGGAATTACGAACACTGAAGCTTTCTTT
TRBV18	-	TRBJ1-6	-	CASSPPPGRNSPLHF	TGTGCCAGCTCACCACCACCCGGGAGGAATTCACCCCTCCACTTT
TRBV7-6	-	TRBJ2-3	few	CASSLRSAANTDTQYF	TGTGCCAGCAGCTTACGCTCTGCAGCTAACACAGATACGCAGTATTTT
TRBV7-9	TRBD1	TRBJ2-3	-	CASSLQGVGTDTQYF	TGTGCCAGCAGCTTACAGGGGGTCGGGACAGATACGCAGTATTTT
TRBV28	-	TRBJ1-1	-	CASSSPRTVNTEAFF	TGTGCCAGCAGTTCACCGAGGACGGTGAACACTGAAGCTTTCTTT
TRBV5-8	-	TRBJ2-5	-	CASSLQGQTETQYF	TGTGCCAGCAGCTTACAGGGTCAGACAGAGACCCAGTACTTC
TRBV6-1	-	TRBJ2-1	-	CASTQGDEQFF	TGTGCCAGCACCCAAGGGGATGAGCAGTTCTTC
TRBV20-1	-	TRBJ1-2	few	CSATLAGATDRYGYTF	TGCAGTGCTACTCTTGCCGGGGCCACCGACCGATACGGCTACACCTTC
TRBV20-1	-	TRBJ2-3	-	CSAASRDLTDTQYF	TGCAGTGCAGCGTCTCGGGATCTCACAGATACGCAGTATTTT
TRBV20-1	-	TRBJ1-5	large	CSGAGNNQPQHF	TGCAGTGGGGCAGGCAACAATCAGCCCCAGCATTTT
TRBV11-2	TRBD2	TRBJ2-1	-	CASSLDRMAGAQFF	TGTGCCAGCAGCTTAGATCGAATGGCGGGAGCGCAGTTCTTC
TRBV19	TRBD1	TRBJ2-7	few	CASSPLGDRGTYEQYF	TGTGCCAGTAGTCCCCTCGGGGACAGGGGTACCTACGAGCAGTACTTC
TRBV5-6	TRBD1	TRBJ2-5	-	CASSPGTGDGETQYF	TGTGCCAGCAGCCCAGGGACAGGGGATGGGGAGACCCAGTACTTC
TRBV6-1	TRBD1	TRBJ2-7	-	CASSERWGDRVSEQYF	TGTGCCAGCAGTGAAAGGTGGGGGGACAGGGTGTCCGAGCAGTACTTC
TRBV28	-	TRBJ1-2	-	CASNGVNYGYTF	TGTGCCAGCAACGGGGTGAACTATGGCTACACCTTC
TRBV6-5	-	TRBJ2-7	-	CASSYSPYEQYF	TGTGCCAGCAGTTACTCACCCTACGAGCAGTACTTC
TRBV28	TRBD1	TRBJ1-2	few	CASSFPRGRDYGYTF	TGTGCCAGCAGTTTCCCCAGGGGGCGCGACTATGGCTACACCTTC
TRBV28	TRBD1	TRBJ2-5	-	CASSGTGVEETQYF	TGTGCCAGCTCCGGGACAGGGGTTGAAGAGACCCAGTACTTC
TRBV20-1	TRBD1	TRBJ1-2	-	CSARVRDRGYGYTF	TGCAGTGCTAGAGTAAGGGACAGGGGGTATGGCTACACCTTC
TRBV20-1	-	TRBJ2-7	-	CSAYIRRVSYEQYF	TGCAGTGCTTATATTAGGAGAGTATCCTACGAGCAGTACTTC
TRBV5-4	TRBD1	TRBJ2-5	few	CASSGDRGLGETQYF	TGTGCCAGCAGCGGGGACAGGGGGCTAGGAGAGACCCAGTACTTC
TRBV20-1	-	TRBJ2-3	-	CSALPVDTQYF	TGCAGTGCCCTACCTGTCGATACGCAGTATTTT
TRBV7-3	-	TRBJ2-5	-	CASSLNAGVRETQYF	TGTGCCAGCAGCTTAAACGCAGGGGTGAGAGAGACCCAGTACTTC
TRBV20-1	TRBD2	TRBJ2-2	-	CSAQGLVQDGELFF	TGCAGTGCTCAGGGACTAGTACAGGACGGGGAGCTGTTTTTT
TRBV20-1	-	TRBJ2-7	-	CSARNWRATSYEQYF	TGCAGTGCTAGGAACTGGCGGGCAACCTCCTACGAGCAGTACTTC
TRBV20-1	-	TRBJ2-7	few	CSAAQQRIYEQYF	TGCAGTGCTGCCCAACAGAGAATCTACGAGCAGTACTTC
TRBV28	-	TRBJ2-5	once	CASSLAQGWETQYF	TGTGCCAGCAGTTTGGCGCAGGGGTGGGAGACCCAGTACTTC
TRBV10-3	-	TRBJ2-5	few	CAISEGNQETQYF	TGTGCCATCAGTGAAGGGAACCAAGAGACCCAGTACTTC
TRBV20-1	-	TRBJ1-2	-	CSAIRGQNSYGYTF	TGCAGTGCTATCCGAGGACAGAACTCTTATGGCTACACCTTC
TRBV20-1	TRBD2	TRBJ2-1	-	CSATSGRGYNEQFF	TGCAGTGCTACTAGCGGGAGGGGCTACAATGAGCAGTTCTTC
TRBV29-1	-	TRBJ2-5	few	CSVEDTQTQYF	TGCAGCGTTGAAGATACGCAGACCCAGTACTTC
TRBV20-1	-	TRBJ1-3	few	CSARVAGRNTIYF	TGCAGTGCTAGAGTGGCAGGGAGAAACACCATATATTTT
TRBV21-1	-	TRBJ1-5	-	CASSKGPSNQPQHF	TGTGCCAGCAGCAAGGGGCCTAGCAATCAGCCCCAGCATTTT
TRBV7-9	TRBD2	TRBJ2-2	-	CASSPQSGRSTGELFF	TGTGCCAGCAGCCCACAGAGCGGGAGAAGTACCGGGGAGCTGTTTTTT